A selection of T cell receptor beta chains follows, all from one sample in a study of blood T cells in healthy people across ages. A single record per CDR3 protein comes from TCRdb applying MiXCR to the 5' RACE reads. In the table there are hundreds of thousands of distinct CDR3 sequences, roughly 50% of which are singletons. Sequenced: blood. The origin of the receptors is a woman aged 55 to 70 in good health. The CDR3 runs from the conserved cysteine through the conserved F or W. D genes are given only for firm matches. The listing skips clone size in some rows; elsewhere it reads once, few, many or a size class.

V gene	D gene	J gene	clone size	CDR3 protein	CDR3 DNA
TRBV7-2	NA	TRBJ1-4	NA	CASSLEGSGLNEKLFF	TGTGCCAGCAGCTTAGAAGGGTCGGGGTTAAATGAAAAACTGTTTTTT
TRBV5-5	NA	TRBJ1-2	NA	CASSLDPNRVTIGHGYTF	TGTGCCAGCAGCTTGGACCCTAACAGGGTAACTATCGGCCATGGCTACACCTTC
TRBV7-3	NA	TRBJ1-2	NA	CASSHDSYGYTF	TGTGCCAGCAGCCATGACAGCTATGGCTACACCTTC
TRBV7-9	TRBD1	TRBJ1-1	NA	CASSLGATGYNTEAFF	TGTGCCAGCAGCTTAGGGGCGACAGGGTACAACACTGAAGCTTTCTTT
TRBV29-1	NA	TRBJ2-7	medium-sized	CSVVRGTYEQYF	TGCAGCGTTGTGAGGGGCACCTACGAGCAGTACTTC
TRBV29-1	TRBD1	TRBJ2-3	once	CSVERGTGEADTQYF	TGCAGCGTTGAGAGGGGGACAGGGGAGGCAGATACGCAGTATTTT
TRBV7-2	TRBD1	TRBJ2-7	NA	CASNGTGSNEQYF	TGTGCCAGCAACGGGACAGGGAGCAATGAGCAGTACTTC
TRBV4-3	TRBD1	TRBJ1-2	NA	CASSQTQYRGLSRGYTF	TGCGCCAGCAGCCAAACACAGTACAGGGGGCTATCTCGTGGCTACACCTTC
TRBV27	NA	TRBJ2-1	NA	CASGRGYNEQFF	TGTGCCAGCGGCAGGGGCTACAATGAGCAGTTCTTC
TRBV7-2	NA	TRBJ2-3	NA	CASNFPDTQYF	TGTGCCAGCAACTTCCCCGATACGCAGTATTTT
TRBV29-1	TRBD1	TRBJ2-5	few	CSVERNRGSQETQYF	TGCAGCGTTGAAAGGAACAGGGGTTCCCAAGAGACCCAGTACTTC
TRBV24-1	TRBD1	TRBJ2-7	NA	CATSDARQGHEQYF	TGTGCCACCAGTGATGCCCGACAGGGCCACGAGCAGTACTTC
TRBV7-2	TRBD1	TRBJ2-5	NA	CASNPRDRAVETQYF	TGTGCCAGCAACCCCCGGGACAGGGCTGTGGAGACCCAGTACTTC
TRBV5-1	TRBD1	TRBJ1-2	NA	CASSSGTGNGYTF	TGCGCCAGCAGCTCCGGGACAGGGAACGGCTACACCTTC
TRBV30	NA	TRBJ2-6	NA	CAWSPQRDVLTF	TGTGCCTGGAGTCCACAAAGGGACGTCCTGACTTTC
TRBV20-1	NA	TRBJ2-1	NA	CSARGAEGRLGEQFF	TGCAGTGCTAGGGGGGCAGAGGGTAGGCTGGGTGAGCAGTTCTTC
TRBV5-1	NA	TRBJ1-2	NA	CASSSQGFDGYTF	TGTGCCAGCAGTTCCCAGGGTTTCGATGGCTACACCTTC
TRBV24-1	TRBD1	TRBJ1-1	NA	CATSDSRGRTEAFF	TGTGCCACCAGTGATTCCAGGGGGAGGACTGAAGCTTTCTTT
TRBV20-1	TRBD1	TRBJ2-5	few	CSARGPGQGPKETQYF	TGCAGTGCTAGAGGTCCAGGACAGGGGCCAAAAGAGACCCAGTACTTC
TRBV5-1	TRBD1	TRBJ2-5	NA	CASSFSGTGGETQYF	TGCGCCAGCAGCTTCTCCGGGACAGGGGGAGAGACCCAGTACTTC
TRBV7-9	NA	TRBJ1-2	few	CASSPPPGVNYGYTF	TGTGCCAGCAGCCCCCCTCCGGGCGTTAACTATGGCTACACCTTC
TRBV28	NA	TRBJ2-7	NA	CASSEDRFFYEQYF	TGTGCCAGCAGTGAAGACAGGTTCTTCTACGAGCAGTACTTC
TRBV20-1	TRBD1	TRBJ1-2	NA	CSARDMRGQAPSGYTF	TGCAGTGCTAGAGATATGAGAGGACAGGCGCCTTCAGGCTACACCTTC
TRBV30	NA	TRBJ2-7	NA	CAWSDTGYYEQYF	TGTGCCTGGAGCGACACAGGATACTACGAGCAGTACTTC
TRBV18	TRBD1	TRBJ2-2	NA	CASSAQGPPNTGELFF	TGTGCCAGCTCAGCACAGGGGCCCCCGAACACCGGGGAGCTGTTTTTT
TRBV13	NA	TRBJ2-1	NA	CASSSTGWGENYNEQFF	TGTGCCAGCAGCTCCACAGGGTGGGGAGAAAACTATAATGAGCAGTTCTTC
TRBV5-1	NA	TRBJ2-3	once	CASSLRQGSSTDTQYF	TGCGCCAGCAGCTTGAGGCAGGGGTCTAGCACAGATACGCAGTATTTT
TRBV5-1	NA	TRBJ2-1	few	CASSLEGGLYNEQFF	TGCGCCAGCAGCTTGGAGGGAGGCCTTTACAATGAGCAGTTCTTC
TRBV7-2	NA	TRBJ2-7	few	CASSLGVSFYEQYF	TGTGCCAGCAGCTTAGGCGTTAGTTTCTACGAGCAGTACTTC
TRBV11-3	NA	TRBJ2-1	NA	CASSATQSSYNEQFF	TGTGCCAGCAGCGCGACACAAAGCTCCTACAATGAGCAGTTCTTC
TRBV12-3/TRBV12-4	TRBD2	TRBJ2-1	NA	CASSPSGRITRNEQFF	TGTGCCAGCAGCCCTAGCGGGAGGATCACTCGGAATGAGCAGTTCTTC
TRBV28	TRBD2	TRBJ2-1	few	CASSFSGSTYNEQFF	TGTGCCAGCAGTTTTAGCGGGAGTACCTACAATGAGCAGTTCTTC
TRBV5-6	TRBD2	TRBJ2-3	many	CASSRAGVDTQYF	TGTGCCAGCAGCAGGGCGGGGGTAGATACGCAGTATTTT
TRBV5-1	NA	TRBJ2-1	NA	CASALSSYNEQFF	TGCGCCAGTGCTTTAAGCTCCTACAATGAGCAGTTCTTC
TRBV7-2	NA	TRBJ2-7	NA	CASSLRALSSYEQYF	TGTGCCAGCAGCCTGCGGGCCCTGAGCTCCTACGAGCAGTACTTC
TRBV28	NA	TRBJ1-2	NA	CASSLTGQGYTF	TGTGCCAGCAGTTTAACAGGGCAGGGCTACACCTTC
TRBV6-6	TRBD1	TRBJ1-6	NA	CASRVLLPGQGGSPLHF	TGTGCCAGCAGGGTGCTTCTTCCGGGACAGGGTGGTTCACCCCTCCACTTT
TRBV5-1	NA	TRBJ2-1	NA	CASSSDPSGNEQFF	TGCGCCAGCAGCTCAGATCCTTCGGGCAATGAGCAGTTCTTC
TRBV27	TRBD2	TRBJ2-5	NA	CASGGMGRGPLYF	TGTGCCAGCGGGGGGATGGGGAGGGGACCGCTGTACTTC
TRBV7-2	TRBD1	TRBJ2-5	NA	CASSLKSTGGCETQYF	TGTGCCAGCAGCTTAAAGTCAACAGGGGGTTGTGAGACCCAGTACTTC
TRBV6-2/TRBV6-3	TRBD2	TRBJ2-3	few	CASSYGPSGRPAQYF	TGTGCCAGCAGTTACGGGCCTAGCGGGAGGCCCGCGCAGTATTTT
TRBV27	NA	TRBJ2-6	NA	CASSLRPGANVLTF	TGTGCCAGCAGTTTAAGGCCTGGGGCCAACGTCCTGACTTTC
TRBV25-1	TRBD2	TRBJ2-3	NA	CASKLAEGTDTQYF	TGTGCCAGCAAACTAGCGGAGGGTACAGATACGCAGTATTTT
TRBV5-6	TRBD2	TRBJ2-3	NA	CASSPRGNTDTQYF	TGTGCCAGCAGCCCGCGGGGGAACACAGATACGCAGTATTTT
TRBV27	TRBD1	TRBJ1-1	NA	CASSRAPDRGTEAFF	TGTGCCAGCAGCCGAGCCCCGGACAGGGGCACTGAAGCTTTCTTT
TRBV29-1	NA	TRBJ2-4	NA	CSVERWQDPPDIQYF	TGCAGCGTTGAACGGTGGCAGGATCCACCGGACATTCAGTACTTC
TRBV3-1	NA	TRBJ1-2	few	CASSQEGRTLYGYTF	TGTGCCAGCAGCCAAGAAGGACGGACTCTCTATGGCTACACCTTC
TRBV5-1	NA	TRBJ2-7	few	CASSSSQEFYEQYF	TGCGCCAGCAGCTCCTCGCAGGAGTTCTACGAGCAGTACTTC
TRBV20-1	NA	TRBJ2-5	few	CSAREGTQYF	TGCAGTGCTAGGGAAGGGACCCAGTACTTC
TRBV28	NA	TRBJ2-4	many	CASTPGQRNIQYF	TGTGCCAGCACCCCCGGCCAGAGAAACATTCAGTACTTC
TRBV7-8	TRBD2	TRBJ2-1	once	CASSLTRTSGRTLSYNEQFF	TGTGCCAGCAGCTTAACTCGGACTAGCGGGAGGACCCTCTCCTACAATGAGCAGTTCTTC
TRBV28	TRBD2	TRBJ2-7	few	CASSRKTSGSYEQYF	TGTGCCAGCAGTCGAAAGACTAGCGGATCCTACGAGCAGTACTTC
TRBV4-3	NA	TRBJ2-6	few	CASSQESGVRGANVLTF	TGCGCCAGCAGCCAAGAATCTGGGGTTCGGGGGGCCAACGTCCTGACTTTC
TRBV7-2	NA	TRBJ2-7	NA	CASSPAPTVDYDEQYF	TGTGCCAGCAGCCCCGCCCCGACAGTAGATTACGACGAGCAGTACTTC
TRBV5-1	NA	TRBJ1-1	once	CASSRLGAGNTEAFF	TGCGCCAGCAGCCGATTGGGTGCGGGAAACACTGAAGCTTTCTTT